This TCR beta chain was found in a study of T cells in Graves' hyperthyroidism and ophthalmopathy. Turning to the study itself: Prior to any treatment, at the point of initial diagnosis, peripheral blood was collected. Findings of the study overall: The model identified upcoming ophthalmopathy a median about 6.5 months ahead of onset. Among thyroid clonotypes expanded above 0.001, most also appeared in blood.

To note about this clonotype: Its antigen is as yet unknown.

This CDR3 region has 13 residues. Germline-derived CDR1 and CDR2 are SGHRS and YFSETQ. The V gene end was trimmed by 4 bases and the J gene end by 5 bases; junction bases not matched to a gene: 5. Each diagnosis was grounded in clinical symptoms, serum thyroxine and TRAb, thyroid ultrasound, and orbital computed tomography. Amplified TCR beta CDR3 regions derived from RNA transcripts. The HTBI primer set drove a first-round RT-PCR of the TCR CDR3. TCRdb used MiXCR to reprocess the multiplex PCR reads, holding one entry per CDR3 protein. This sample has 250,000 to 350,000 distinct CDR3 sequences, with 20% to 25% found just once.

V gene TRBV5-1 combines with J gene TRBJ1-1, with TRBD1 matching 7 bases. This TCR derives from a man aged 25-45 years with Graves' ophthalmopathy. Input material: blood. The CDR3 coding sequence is TGCGCCAGCAGCCACCAGGGGGGGACTGAAGCTTTCTTT. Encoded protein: CASSHQGGTEAFF.